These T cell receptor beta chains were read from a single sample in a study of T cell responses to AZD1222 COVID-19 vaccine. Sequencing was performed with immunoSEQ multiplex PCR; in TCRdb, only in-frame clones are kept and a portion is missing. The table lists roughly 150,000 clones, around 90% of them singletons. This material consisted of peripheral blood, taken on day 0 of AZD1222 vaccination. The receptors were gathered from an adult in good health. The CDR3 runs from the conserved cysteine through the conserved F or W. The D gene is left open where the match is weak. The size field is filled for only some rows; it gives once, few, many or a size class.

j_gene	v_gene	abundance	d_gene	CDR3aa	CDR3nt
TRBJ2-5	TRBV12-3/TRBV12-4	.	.	CASSLYQETQYF	TGTGCCAGCAGTCTGTACCAAGAGACCCAGTACTTC
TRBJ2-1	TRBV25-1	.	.	CASSVTSSYNEQFF	TGTGCCAGCAGTGTTACGAGCTCCTACAATGAGCAGTTCTTC
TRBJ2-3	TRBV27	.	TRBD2	CASSLAGGSDTQYF	TGTGCCAGCAGCTTAGCGGGAGGATCAGATACGCAGTATTTT
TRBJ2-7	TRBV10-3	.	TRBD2	CAIRPGTSGSEQYF	TGTGCCATCAGGCCCGGGACTAGCGGAAGCGAGCAGTACTTC
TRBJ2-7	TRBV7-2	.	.	CASSPGPYEQYF	TGTGCCAGCAGTCCCGGGCCCTACGAGCAGTACTTC
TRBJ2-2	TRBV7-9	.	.	CASSPRVGKIGELFF	TGTGCCAGCAGTCCAAGGGTAGGGAAGATCGGGGAGCTGTTTTTT
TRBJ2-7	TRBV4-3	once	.	CASSLWAIDYEQYF	TGCGCCAGCAGCCTATGGGCAATAGACTACGAGCAGTACTTC
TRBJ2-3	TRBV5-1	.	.	CASSWGDTQYF	TGCGCCAGCAGCTGGGGAGATACGCAGTATTTT
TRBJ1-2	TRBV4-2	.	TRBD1	CASSQDGQGDLTNYGYTF	TGTGCCAGCAGCCAAGATGGTCAGGGGGACCTAACTAACTATGGCTACACCTTC
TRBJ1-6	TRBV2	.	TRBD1	CASRLHRDRGGLGSPLHF	TGTGCCAGCAGACTCCACCGGGACAGGGGGGGACTAGGTTCACCCCTCCACTTT
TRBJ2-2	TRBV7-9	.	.	CASSALQGTGELFF	TGTGCCAGCAGCGCACTGCAGGGTACCGGGGAGCTGTTTTTT
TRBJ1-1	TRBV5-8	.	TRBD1	CASSLGVGTGGLNTEAFF	TGTGCCAGCAGCTTGGGAGTTGGGACAGGGGGCTTAAACACTGAAGCTTTCTTT
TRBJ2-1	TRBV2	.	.	CASSGYNEQFF	TGTGCCAGCAGTGGCTACAATGAGCAGTTCTTC
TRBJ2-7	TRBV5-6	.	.	CASSLGGRPYEQYF	TGTGCCAGCAGCTTGGGGGGCCGGCCGTACGAGCAGTACTTC
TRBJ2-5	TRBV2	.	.	CASSERARSQETQYF	TGTGCCAGCAGTGAAAGGGCTCGCAGCCAAGAGACCCAGTACTTC
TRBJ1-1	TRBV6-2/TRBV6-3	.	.	CASSYQRDGVKTEAFF	TGTGCCAGCAGTTACCAGAGGGACGGGGTGAAAACTGAAGCTTTCTTT
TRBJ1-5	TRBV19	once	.	CAISQGVKQPQHF	TGTGCCATTTCCCAAGGGGTTAAACAGCCCCAGCATTTT
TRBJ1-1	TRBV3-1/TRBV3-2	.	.	CVSSQATGFTEAFF	TGTGTCAGCAGCCAAGCTACAGGGTTTACGGAAGCTTTCTTT
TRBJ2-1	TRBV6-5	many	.	CASRQTSVGTEFF	TGTGCCAGCCGACAAACCTCGGTAGGGACCGAGTTCTTC
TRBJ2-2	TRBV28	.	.	CASGGPRGRSGELFF	TGTGCCAGCGGGGGGCCCCGGGGGCGCAGCGGGGAGCTGTTTTTT
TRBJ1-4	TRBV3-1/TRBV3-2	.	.	CASSQHNTGNEKLFF	TGTGCCAGCAGCCAGCATAACACAGGGAACGAAAAACTGTTTTTT
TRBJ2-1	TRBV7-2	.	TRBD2	CASSLERDQDNEQFF	TGTGCCAGCAGCTTAGAGCGGGACCAGGACAATGAGCAGTTCTTC
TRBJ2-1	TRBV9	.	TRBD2	CASNGTSGVNEQFF	TGTGCCAGCAACGGGACTAGCGGGGTCAATGAGCAGTTCTTC